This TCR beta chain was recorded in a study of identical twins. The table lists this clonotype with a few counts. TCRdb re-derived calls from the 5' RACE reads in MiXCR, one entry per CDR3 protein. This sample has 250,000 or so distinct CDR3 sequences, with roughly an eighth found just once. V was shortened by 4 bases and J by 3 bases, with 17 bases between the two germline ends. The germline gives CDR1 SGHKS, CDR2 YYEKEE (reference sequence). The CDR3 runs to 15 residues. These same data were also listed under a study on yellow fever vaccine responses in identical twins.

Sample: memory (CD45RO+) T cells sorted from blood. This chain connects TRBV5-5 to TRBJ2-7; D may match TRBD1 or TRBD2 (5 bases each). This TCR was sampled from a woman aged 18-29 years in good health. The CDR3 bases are TGTGCCAGCAGCCCCGTGTCGGGACCACTCTACGAGCAGTACTTC. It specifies CASSPVSGPLYEQYF.